This T cell receptor beta chain was documented in a study of blood T cells in healthy people across ages. Study-level results: Donor CMV status was unknown, possibly confounding expanded clonotype changes.

As for this clonotype: As yet, its antigen is unknown.

This CDR3 contains 15 residues. J lost 1 base, V lost 5 bases, and 6 bases had no gene match. In germline, CDR1 is SGHVS, CDR2 FQNEAQ. Using a J-beta primer mix together with a sample-barcoded 5' primer, a second PCR was run for roughly 6 to 12 cycles. TCRdb fed the 5' RACE reads into MiXCR, producing one record per CDR3 protein. The repertoire consists of a few hundred thousand distinct CDR3 sequences, with about 28% occurring once and the leading ten covering approximately 3.3%. These sequences were also reported in another study, on T cells of mothers and their children. That work contributes: Three healthy Caucasian mothers served as donors, and their six children did as well. Related and unrelated pairs show TCR recombination output that thymic selection shapes similarly.

This TCR was recovered from a boy aged 2-15 years in good health. The rearrangement joins TRBV7-8 to TRBJ2-3, with 7 bases identical to TRBD1. Material: blood. The chain's CDR3 is CASSVDRAGTDTQYF. CDR3 coding DNA: TGTGCCAGCAGCGTCGACAGGGCGGGCACAGATACGCAGTATTTT.